This note documents a single T cell receptor (beta chain) sequence. No antigen is known for it. Most PBMC samples had 400 to 550 ng input DNA in six replicates. Generated by immunoSEQ multiplex PCR, the TCRdb table keeps only in-frame clones and is missing some. Among approximately 45,000 clones listed, approximately 80% were seen once. This entry is derived from a study of neoadjuvant anti-PD-1 for oral cavity cancer. About the research overall: Patients without progression got a fourth dose around day 43. The study's findings and limits: Higher pretreatment Treg/Th17 ratios tracked higher pretreatment blood clonality. After neoadjuvant nivolumab, PBMC T cell clonality was significantly higher in non-responders than responders.

Time point defined: after neoadjuvant nivolumab, at surgical resection. Germline assignment: CDR1 SGHTA and CDR2 FQGNSA. Trimming cost V 2 bases and J 5 bases; bases outside gene matches: 6. CDR3 length: 15 residues. The TCR comes from a person aged 40 to 85 with oral cavity squamous cell carcinoma. The sample consisted of PBMCs, taken after nivolumab (anti-PD-1) treatment. V is TRBV7-2 and J is TRBJ1-5; TRBD1 agrees at 7 bases. The CDR3, as DNA: TGTGCCAGCAGCTTAATGGGCAGGGGGGATCAGCCCCAGCATTTT. Amino acid sequence: CASSLMGRGDQPQHF.